This TCR beta chain comes out of a study of CD8+ T cells in alopecia areata. Investigators isolated RNA and reverse transcribed it into cDNA to act as the sequencing template. Clones were read by immunoSEQ multiplex PCR, and TCRdb kept only the in-frame ones, dropping some. The profile shows 65,000 to 70,000 clones, roughly 60% of them singletons. Only a few counts were recorded for this clone. V gave up 4 bases and J gave up 1 base; unmatched junction bases: 5. Germline CDR1 SGHKS, CDR2 YYEKEE (reference sequence). The CDR3 spans 14 residues. Specimen: CD8+ T cells sorted from blood, collected at week 0. The rearrangement joins TRBV5-5 to TRBJ2-7; 7 bases map to TRBD1. This sequence originates from a human donor with alopecia areata. The CDR3 loop reads CASSIDRASYEQYF. In nucleotides, the CDR3 is TGTGCCAGCAGCATCGACAGGGCATCCTACGAGCAGTACTTC.